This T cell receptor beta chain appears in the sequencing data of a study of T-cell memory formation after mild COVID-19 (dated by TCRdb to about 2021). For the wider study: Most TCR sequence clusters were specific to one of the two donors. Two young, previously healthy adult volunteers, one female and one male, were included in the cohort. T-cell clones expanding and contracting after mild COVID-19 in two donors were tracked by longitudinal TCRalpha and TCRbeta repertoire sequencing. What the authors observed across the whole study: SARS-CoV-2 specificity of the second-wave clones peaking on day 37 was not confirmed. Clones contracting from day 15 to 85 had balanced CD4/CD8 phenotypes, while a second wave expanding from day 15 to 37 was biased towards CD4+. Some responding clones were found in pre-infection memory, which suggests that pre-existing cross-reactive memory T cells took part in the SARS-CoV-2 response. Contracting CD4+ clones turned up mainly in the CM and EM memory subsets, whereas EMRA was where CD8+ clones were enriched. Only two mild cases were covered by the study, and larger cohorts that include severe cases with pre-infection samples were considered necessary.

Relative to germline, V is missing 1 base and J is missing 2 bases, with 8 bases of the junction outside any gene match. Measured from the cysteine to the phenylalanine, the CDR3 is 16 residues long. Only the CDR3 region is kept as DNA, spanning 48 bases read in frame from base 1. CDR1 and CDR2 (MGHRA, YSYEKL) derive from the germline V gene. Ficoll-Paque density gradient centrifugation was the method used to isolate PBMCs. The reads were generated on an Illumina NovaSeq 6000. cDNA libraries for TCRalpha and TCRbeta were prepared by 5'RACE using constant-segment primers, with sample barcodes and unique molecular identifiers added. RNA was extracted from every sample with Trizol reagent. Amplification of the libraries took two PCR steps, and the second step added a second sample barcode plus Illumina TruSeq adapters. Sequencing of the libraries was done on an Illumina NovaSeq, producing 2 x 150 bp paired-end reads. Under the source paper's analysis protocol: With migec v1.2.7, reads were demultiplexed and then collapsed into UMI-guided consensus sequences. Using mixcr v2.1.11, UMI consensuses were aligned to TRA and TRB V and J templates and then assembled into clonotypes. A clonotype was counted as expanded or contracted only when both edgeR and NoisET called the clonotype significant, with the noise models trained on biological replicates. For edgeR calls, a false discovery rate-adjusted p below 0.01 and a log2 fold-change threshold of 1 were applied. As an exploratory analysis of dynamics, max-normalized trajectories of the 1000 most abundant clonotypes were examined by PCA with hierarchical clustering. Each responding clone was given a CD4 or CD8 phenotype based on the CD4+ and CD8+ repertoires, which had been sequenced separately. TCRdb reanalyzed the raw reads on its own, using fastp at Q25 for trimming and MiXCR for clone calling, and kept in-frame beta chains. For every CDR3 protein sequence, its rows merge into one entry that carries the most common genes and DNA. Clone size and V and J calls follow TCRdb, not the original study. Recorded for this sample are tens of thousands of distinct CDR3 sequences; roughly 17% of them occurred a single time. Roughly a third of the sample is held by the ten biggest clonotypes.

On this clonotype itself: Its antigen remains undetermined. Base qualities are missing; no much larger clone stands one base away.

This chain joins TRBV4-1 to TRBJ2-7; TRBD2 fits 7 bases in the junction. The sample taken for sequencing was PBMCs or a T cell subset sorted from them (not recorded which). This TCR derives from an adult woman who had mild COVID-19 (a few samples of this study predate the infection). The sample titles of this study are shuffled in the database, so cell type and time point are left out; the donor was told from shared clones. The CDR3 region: CASSQVAERDAYEQYF. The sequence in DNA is TGCGCCAGCAGCCAAGTAGCCGAGCGGGATGCCTACGAGCAGTACTTC.